These 23 T cell receptor beta chains were all obtained from the same sample, sequenced in a study of Ad26.COV2.S vaccination and SARS-CoV-2 variants (dated by TCRdb to the early 2020s). The sample's treatment or condition label, in plain terms: 15 to 20 received Ad26.COV2.S at low or high dose, single or two shots; roughly 5 received placebo; per-sample allocation not given. For vaccine and placebo recipients, repertoires were sequenced using samples collected on day 63 after the first injection. Library preparation used the immunoSEQ multiplex PCR assay. Sourced from immuneACCESS, this table was stored by TCRdb with only in-frame sequences that have V and J called. A share of the clones is absent; for the studies checked, an unresolved V gene accounts for under half, and the remainder has no known explanation. Recorded for this sample are about 440,000 clones; about 90% of them occurred a single time. More than 3.5% of the sample is held by the ten biggest clonotypes.

The sample here was peripheral blood, taken in a trial of Ad26.COV2.S vaccine versus placebo. These receptors were collected from a person between 18 and 65 years old who received the Ad26.COV2.S COVID-19 vaccine or a placebo.

In its sample, this clone was seen a few times. The chain joins TRBV7-2 to TRBJ2-1; D is undetermined. The ends were cut back, 2 bases at V and 6 bases at J, with 11 bases in the middle. Germline CDR1 SGHTA, CDR2 FQGNSA. The CDR3 extends over 14 amino acids. CDR3 in DNA: TGTGCCAGCAGCTTAAACGCCCTGGGCAATGAGCAGTTCTTC. Amino acid sequence: CASSLNALGNEQFF.

The J gene is TRBJ2-1, the V gene TRBV7-8, with TRBD2 identical over 8 bases. Per germline, CDR1 SGHVS and CDR2 FQNEAQ. V shed 4 bases and J 11 bases; nucleotides not matched to a gene: 19. The CDR3 is 17 amino acids. The CDR3 DNA is TGTGCCAGCAGCTCGGGGAGGGGGGCTAGCGGGTTAGGTAAGCAGTTCTTC. Its protein is CASSSGRGASGLGKQFF.

The chain has TRBV7-3 and TRBJ2-1; 7 nucleotides match TRBD2. This CDR3 comprises 15 residues. V trimming: 4 bases; J trimming: 3 bases; junction bases outside the gene matches: 6. Looked up from germline, CDR1 is SGHTA and CDR2 is FQGTGA. This CDR3 reads CASSSSGNHYNEQFF. In DNA form, the CDR3 reads TGTGCCAGCAGCTCCAGCGGGAACCACTACAATGAGCAGTTCTTC.

This sequence joins TRBV24-1 and TRBJ2-1; tentative D call: TRBD2 (6 bases). CDR3 length equals 13 residues. Germline V gene sequence: CDR1 KGHDR, CDR2 SFDVKD. V lost 0 bases to trimming and J lost 7 bases, with 6 bases between them. As DNA, the CDR3 is TGTGCCACCAGTGATTTGGGGACTAATGAGCAGTTCTTC. Translation: CATSDLGTNEQFF.

The CDR3 coding sequence is TGTGCCAGTTCCCCGGTGGGGGCCGCGGATTCTTACGGCGGGGAGCTGTTTTTT. Translating gives CASSPVGAADSYGGELFF. J is TRBJ2-2 and V is TRBV19; D might be TRBD1 (6 bases). The CDR3 length is 18 residues. V dropped 8 bases and J dropped 7 bases, with 29 bases sitting between them. CDR1 LNHDA and CDR2 SQIVND come from the germline V gene (reference sequence).

The rearrangement uses TRBV10-3 and TRBJ2-4; TRBD2 matches 9 bases. Unmatched junction bases numbered 12, after V lost 3 bases and J lost 9 bases. The V gene's germline CDR1 is ENHRY and CDR2 SYGVKD. The CDR3 sequence is 16 residues long. The DNA of the CDR3 is TGTGCCATCAGTGAAACATGGACTAGCGCGGTGGGCATTCAGTACTTC. Translation: CAISETWTSAVGIQYF.

The rearrangement uses TRBV5-6 and TRBJ2-7; D not certain. Germline CDR1 is SGHDT and CDR2 is YYEEEE. This CDR3 region has 14 residues. V dropped 4 bases and J dropped 1 base, with 12 bases sitting between them. CDR3 sequence reads: CASSLFRYSYEQYF. For the CDR3, the DNA is TGTGCCAGCAGCCTATTCCGCTATTCCTACGAGCAGTACTTC.

The J gene is TRBJ1-4, the V gene TRBV4-2; D is undetermined. V lost 2 bases and J 5 bases, leaving 12 bases between the germline ends. In germline, CDR1 is LGHNA, CDR2 YNFKEQ. This CDR3 spans 15 amino acids. The CDR3 DNA reads as TGTGCCAGCAGCCAAAGAAGGGCGGGGAATGAAAAACTGTTTTTT. Its translation is CASSQRRAGNEKLFF.

The chain couples TRBV13 to TRBJ2-7; no reliable D call. Germline V lookup: CDR1 PRHDT, CDR2 FYEKMQ (reference sequence). V was cut by 1 base and J by 3 bases, with 4 bases left in between. The CDR3 length is 12 residues. This chain's CDR3 is CASSLAGYEQYF. The CDR3 DNA reads TGTGCCAGCAGCTTAGCGGGCTACGAGCAGTACTTC.

CDR3: CASSPIVGLSPEQYF. DNA of the CDR3: TGTGCCAGCAGTCCTATTGTAGGACTATCGCCGGAGCAGTACTTC. This chain joins TRBV28 and TRBJ2-7, with D possibly TRBD2 on 6 matching bases. This CDR3 comprises 15 residues. CDR1 and CDR2 (germline): MDHEN, SYDVKM. Between the trimmed V and J ends, which lost 5 bases and 7 bases, there was a span of 21 bases.

This chain joins TRBV28 and TRBJ2-7, with a weak D call TRBD2 (6 bases). V lost 0 bases and J 3 bases, leaving 6 bases between the germline ends. CDR3 length equals 13 residues. Germline CDR1 MDHEN, CDR2 SYDVKM. CDR3 DNA: TGTGCCAGCAGTTTATGGGGGGGCTACGAGCAGTACTTC. Translation: CASSLWGGYEQYF.

The table lists this clone with a few counts. CDR3 amino acids: CAISESLAGGTDTQYF. CDR3 DNA sequence: TGTGCCATCAGTGAGTCCCTAGCGGGGGGCACAGATACGCAGTATTTT. The genes are TRBV10-3 and TRBJ2-3, with 10 bases aligning to TRBD2. V lost 0 bases, J lost 1 base, and 1 base stayed unmatched. The CDR3 length is 16 residues. From germline, CDR1 is ENHRY and CDR2 SYGVKD.

This clone was picked up a small number of times. The chain uses TRBV30 and TRBJ1-6; 8 nucleotides match TRBD1. With V trimmed by 7 bases and J by 7 bases, 6 bases remained unmatched. CDR1 is GTSNPN and CDR2 is SVGIG in the germline V gene (reference sequence). This CDR3 has 13 amino acids. CDR3 region: CASRTGRNSPLHF. CDR3 DNA sequence: TGTGCCTCTAGGACAGGGAGGAATTCACCCCTCCACTTT.

J is TRBJ2-3 and V is TRBV6-8; TRBD2 matches at 11 bases. The CDR3 has 17 amino acids. CDR1 and CDR2 (germline): MNHGY, SAAAGT. The V segment lost 6 bases and the J segment 3 bases; nucleotides outside the gene matches: 11. The CDR3 DNA sequence: TGTGCCAGCAGCGGCCCCCCTAGCGGGGGGAATACAGATACGCAGTATTTT. It yields the protein CASSGPPSGGNTDTQYF.

This clone was counted a single time. The V call is TRBV27, the J call TRBJ2-3; a possible D gene is TRBD1 (6 bases). CDR1 MNHEY and CDR2 SMNVEV come from the germline V gene (reference sequence). CDR3 length: 16 residues. V was cut by 2 bases and J by 2 bases, with 14 bases left in between. CDR3 in DNA: TGTGCCAGCAGTTTAACCCCAGGGGCACACACAGATACGCAGTATTTT. Translation: CASSLTPGAHTDTQYF.

This chain links TRBV10-3 with TRBJ1-6; D remains unclear. The CDR3 covers 13 residues. The V end lost 4 bases, the J end lost 8 bases, and 9 bases lay between the germline ends. Germline V gene lookup returns CDR1 ENHRY and CDR2 SYGVKD. The CDR3 sequence: CAISVNRDSPLHF. Here the CDR3 DNA reads TGTGCCATCAGTGTTAACAGAGATTCACCCCTCCACTTT.

This chain links TRBV27 with TRBJ2-3; the match to TRBD1 covers 7 bases. V lost 5 bases and J lost 0; bases outside the gene matches: 14. Germline V CDR1 and CDR2: MNHEY, SMNVEV (reference sequence). CDR3 length: 18 residues. CDR3 sequence (DNA): TGTGCCAGCAGTCTAAACCCTGGACAGGCTCCTAGCACAGATACGCAGTATTTT. This codes for CASSLNPGQAPSTDTQYF.

The J gene is TRBJ2-5, the V gene TRBV14; 7 bases map to TRBD2. Germline CDR1 reads SGHDN; CDR2 reads FVKESK. With 1 base clipped from V and 5 bases from J, the junction kept 7 bases outside the gene matches. This CDR3 spans 15 amino acids. This chain's CDR3 is CASSQGNMGGETQYF. In nucleotides, the CDR3 is TGTGCCAGCAGCCAAGGAAATATGGGAGGGGAGACCCAGTACTTC. The complete variable domain, with remaining parts taken from reference TRBV14 and TRBJ2-5, reads EAGVTQFPSHSVIEKGQTVTLRCDPISGHDNLYWYRRVMGKEIKFLLHFVKESKQDESGMPNNRFLAERTGGTYSTLKVQPAELEDSGVYFCASSQGNMGGETQYFGPGTRLLVL.

The J gene is TRBJ2-2, the V gene TRBV5-5; D perhaps matches TRBD2 (6 bases). The CDR3 contains 15 residues. V lost 2 bases to trimming and J lost 1 base, with 9 bases between them. Germline CDR1 is SGHKS and CDR2 is YYEKEE (reference sequence). The CDR3 coding sequence is TGTGCCAGCAGCTTAAGAGCGGGGAACACCGGGGAGCTGTTTTTT. Amino acid sequence: CASSLRAGNTGELFF. Full variable domain (remainder filled in from reference TRBV5-5 and TRBJ2-2): DAGVTQSPTHLIKTRGQQVTLRCSPISGHKSVSWYQQVLGQGPQFIFQYYEKEERGRGNFPDRFSARQFPNYSSELNVNALLLGDSALYLCASSLRAGNTGELFFGEGSRLTVL.

This sequence joins TRBV7-2 and TRBJ2-5; TRBD2 agrees at 10 bases. V trimming: 6 bases; J trimming: 4 bases; junction bases outside the gene matches: 5. Germline V gene data show CDR1 as SGHTA and CDR2 as FQGNSA. The CDR3 has 14 residues. The chain's CDR3 is CASSLRLAGETQYF. The CDR3 nucleotides read TGTGCCAGCAGTCTAAGACTAGCGGGAGAGACCCAGTACTTC.

On this clone itself: One end of the junction is discordant with germline, which a read error may explain. The chain joins TRBV4-3 to TRBJ2-1; possible D gene TRBD2, 5 bases. Germline assignment: CDR1 LGHNA and CDR2 YSLEER. This CDR3 is built from 13 residues. The CDR3 reads CTSSLRTAHEQFF. CDR3 DNA: TGCACCAGCAGCCTCCGGACTGCCCATGAGCAGTTCTTC.

This chain links TRBV5-6 with TRBJ2-7; 10 bases agree with TRBD2. Looked up from germline, CDR1 is SGHDT and CDR2 is YYEEEE. The V segment lost 4 bases and the J segment 0 bases; nucleotides outside the gene matches: 7. There are 16 residues in the CDR3. CDR3 region: CASSTTSGLSSYEQYF. DNA for the CDR3: TGTGCCAGCAGCACGACTAGCGGGTTGAGCTCCTACGAGCAGTACTTC.

Regarding this clone: Distinct nucleotide sequences in the sample also encode this CDR3. V and J are TRBV7-6 and TRBJ2-7; the D gene could be TRBD1 or TRBD2 (7 bases each). Trimming shortened V by 3 bases and J by 1 base, and 13 bases separated the two germline ends. This CDR3 has 15 residues. Germline V gives CDR1 SGHVS, CDR2 FNYEAQ. The CDR3 nucleotides are TGTGCCAGCAGCTTGGGAGGGACAGCTTCCTACGAGCAGTACTTC. Protein: CASSLGGTASYEQYF. Full variable domain (missing parts from reference TRBV7-6 and TRBJ2-7): GAGVSQSPRYKVTKRGQDVALRCDPISGHVSLYWYRQALGQGPEFLTYFNYEAQQDKSGLPNDRFSAERPEGSISTLTIQRTEQRDSAMYRCASSLGGTASYEQYFGPGTRLTVT.